This TCR beta chain derives from a study of CD8 T cells in ankylosing spondylitis. Study-level results: A subset of motif variants has previously been described in the synovial fluid and blood of reactive arthritis. The study identified a TCR beta motif of 7 or 8 highly homologous variants that appeared characteristic of ankylosing spondylitis blood. Disease-linked clones reportedly showed significant enrichment in matched ankylosing spondylitis synovial fluid.

This clonotype was seen only a few times. Its antigen remains unknown. A quantitative 5'-RACE method, one with molecular barcodes, was used to make TCR beta libraries. TCRdb re-derived calls from the 5' RACE reads in MiXCR, one entry per CDR3 protein. The profile shows about 33,000 distinct CDR3 sequences, more than 13% of them singletons. The source material was blood. The clonotype was recovered from a male donor with ankylosing spondylitis or in good health (not recorded which).

CDR3 loop: CSAAGTSGGGETQYF. The CDR3 coding sequence is TGCAGTGCTGCCGGGACTAGCGGGGGAGGAGAGACCCAGTACTTC. The rearrangement uses TRBV20-1 and TRBJ2-5; 14 nucleotides match TRBD2. V was pared by 5 bases and J by 4 bases, with 6 bases of the junction left unmatched. Germline V CDR1 and CDR2: DFQATT, SNEGSKA (reference sequence). The CDR3 runs to 15 residues.